This T cell receptor beta chain stems from a study of human T cells and chemical hapten exposure. General study results and limits: Expanded TCR counts at PT1 went up together with patch test score, a positive correlation.

Single cDNA molecules in the library carried unique molecular identifiers attached during preparation. Via MiXCR, TCRdb re-called the RACE reads, giving one row per CDR3 protein. Seen here are some 200,000 distinct CDR3 sequences, roughly 30% observed once, and the top ten hold just under 3%. Time point specified: pre-sensitization, week 0. Indicated treatment: therapeutic diphenylcyclopropenone sensitization with weekly scalp DPC. Looked up from germline, CDR1 is DFQATT and CDR2 is SNEGSKA (reference sequence). The V gene end was trimmed by 3 bases and the J gene end by 2 bases; junction bases not matched to a gene: 5. The CDR3 sequence is 16 residues long. This clonotype was counted between two and nine times. What it binds is unknown.

The sample here was whole blood, taken in connection with sensitization to the hapten diphenylcyclopropenone (DPC). The chain combines TRBV20-1 with TRBJ2-2, with 11 bases identical to TRBD2. The origin of this receptor is a woman in her 30s with alopecia areata. Some clones in this sample may be carry-over from other donors' samples. The CDR3 region is CSARASGRPNTGELFF. In nucleotides, the CDR3 is TGCAGTGCTAGGGCTAGCGGGAGGCCCAACACCGGGGAGCTGTTTTTT.